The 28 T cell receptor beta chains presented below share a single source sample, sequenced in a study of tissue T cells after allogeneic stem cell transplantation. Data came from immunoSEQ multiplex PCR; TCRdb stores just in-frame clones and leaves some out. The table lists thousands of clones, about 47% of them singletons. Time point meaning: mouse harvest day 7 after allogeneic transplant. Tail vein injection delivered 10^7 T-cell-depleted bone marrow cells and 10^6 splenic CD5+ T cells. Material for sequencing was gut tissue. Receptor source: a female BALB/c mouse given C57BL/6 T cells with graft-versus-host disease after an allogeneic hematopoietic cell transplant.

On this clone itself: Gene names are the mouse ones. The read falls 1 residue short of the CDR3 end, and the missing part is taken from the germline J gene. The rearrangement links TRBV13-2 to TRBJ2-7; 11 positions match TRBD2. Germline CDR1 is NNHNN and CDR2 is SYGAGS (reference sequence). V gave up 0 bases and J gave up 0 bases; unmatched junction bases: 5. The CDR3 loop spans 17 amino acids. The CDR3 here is CASGDARLGGSSYEQYF. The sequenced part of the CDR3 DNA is TGTGCCAGCGGTGATGCAAGACTGGGGGGGAGCTCCTATGAACAGTAC.

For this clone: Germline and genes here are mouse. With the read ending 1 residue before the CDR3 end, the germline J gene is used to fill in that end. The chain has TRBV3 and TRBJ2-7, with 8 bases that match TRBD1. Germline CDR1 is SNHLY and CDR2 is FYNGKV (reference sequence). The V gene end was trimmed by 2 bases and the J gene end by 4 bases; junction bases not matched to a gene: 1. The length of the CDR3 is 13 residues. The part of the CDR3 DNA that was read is TGTGCCAGCAGCTTAACAGGGGGGTATGAACAGTAC. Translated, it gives CASSLTGGYEQY. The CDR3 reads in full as CASSLTGGYEQYF.

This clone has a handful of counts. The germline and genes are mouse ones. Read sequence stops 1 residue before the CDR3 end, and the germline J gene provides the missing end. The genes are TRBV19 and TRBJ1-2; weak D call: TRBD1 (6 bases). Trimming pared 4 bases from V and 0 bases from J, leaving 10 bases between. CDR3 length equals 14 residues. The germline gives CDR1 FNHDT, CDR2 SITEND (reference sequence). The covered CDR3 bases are TGTGCCAGCAGTCCGGGACAAGCAAACTCCGACTACACC. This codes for CASSPGQANSDYT. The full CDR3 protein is CASSPGQANSDYTF.

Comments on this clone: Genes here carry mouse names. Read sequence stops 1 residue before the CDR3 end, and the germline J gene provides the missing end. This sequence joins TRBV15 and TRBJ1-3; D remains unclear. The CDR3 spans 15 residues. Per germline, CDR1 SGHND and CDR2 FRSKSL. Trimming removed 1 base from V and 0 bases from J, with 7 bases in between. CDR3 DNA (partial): TGTGCCAGCAGTTTAGGCAGAGGTTCTGGAAATACGCTCTAT. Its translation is CASSLGRGSGNTLY. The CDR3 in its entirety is CASSLGRGSGNTLYF.

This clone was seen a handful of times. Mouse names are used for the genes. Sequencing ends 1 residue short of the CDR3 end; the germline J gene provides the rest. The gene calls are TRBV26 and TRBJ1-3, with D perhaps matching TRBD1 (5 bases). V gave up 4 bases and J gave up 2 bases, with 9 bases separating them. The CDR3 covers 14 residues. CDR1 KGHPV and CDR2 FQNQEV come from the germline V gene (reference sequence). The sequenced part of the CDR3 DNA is TGTGCCAGCAGTCCTCCGGGGGCTGGAAATACGCTCTAT. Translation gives CASSPPGAGNTLY. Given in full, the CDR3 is CASSPPGAGNTLYF.

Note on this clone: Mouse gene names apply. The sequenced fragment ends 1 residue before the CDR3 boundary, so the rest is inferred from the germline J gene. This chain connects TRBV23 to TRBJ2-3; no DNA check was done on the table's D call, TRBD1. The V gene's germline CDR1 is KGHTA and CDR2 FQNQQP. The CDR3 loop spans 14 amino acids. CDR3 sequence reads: CSSSQDNSAETLYF. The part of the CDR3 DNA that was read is TGCTCCAGCAGTCAAGACAATAGTGCAGAAACGCTGTAT.

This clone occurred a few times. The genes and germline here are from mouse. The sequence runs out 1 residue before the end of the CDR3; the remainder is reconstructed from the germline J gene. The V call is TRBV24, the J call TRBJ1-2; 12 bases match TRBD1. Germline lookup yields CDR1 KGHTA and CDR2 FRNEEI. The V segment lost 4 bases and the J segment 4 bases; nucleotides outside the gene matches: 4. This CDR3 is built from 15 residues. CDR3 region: CASSRDRGQGSDYTF. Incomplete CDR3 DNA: TGTGCCAGCAGTCGGGACAGGGGGCAGGGCTCCGACTACACC.

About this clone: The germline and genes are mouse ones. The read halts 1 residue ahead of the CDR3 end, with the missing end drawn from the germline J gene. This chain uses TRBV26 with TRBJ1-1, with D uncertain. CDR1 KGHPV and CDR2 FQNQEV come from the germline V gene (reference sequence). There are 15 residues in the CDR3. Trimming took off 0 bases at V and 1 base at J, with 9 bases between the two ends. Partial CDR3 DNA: TGTGCCAGCAGTCTGTCGACGCATTTAAACACAGAAGTCTTC. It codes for CASSLSTHLNTEVF. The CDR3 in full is CASSLSTHLNTEVFF.

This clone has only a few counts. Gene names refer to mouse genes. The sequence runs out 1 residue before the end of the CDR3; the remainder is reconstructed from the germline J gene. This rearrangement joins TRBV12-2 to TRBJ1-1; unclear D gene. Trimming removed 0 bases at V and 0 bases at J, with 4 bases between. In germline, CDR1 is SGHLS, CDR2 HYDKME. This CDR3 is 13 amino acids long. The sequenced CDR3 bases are TGTGCCAGCTCTCTCCAGTCAAACACAGAAGTCTTC. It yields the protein CASSLQSNTEVF. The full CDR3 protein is CASSLQSNTEVFF.

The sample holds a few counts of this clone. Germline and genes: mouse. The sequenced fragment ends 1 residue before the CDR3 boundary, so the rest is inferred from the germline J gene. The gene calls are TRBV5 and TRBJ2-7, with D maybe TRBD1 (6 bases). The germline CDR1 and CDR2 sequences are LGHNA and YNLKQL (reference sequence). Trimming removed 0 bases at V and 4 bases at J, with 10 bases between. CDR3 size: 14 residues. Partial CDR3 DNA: TGTGCCAGCAGCCAAGATTGGCAGGGGTATGAACAGTAC. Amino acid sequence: CASSQDWQGYEQY. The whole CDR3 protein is CASSQDWQGYEQYF.

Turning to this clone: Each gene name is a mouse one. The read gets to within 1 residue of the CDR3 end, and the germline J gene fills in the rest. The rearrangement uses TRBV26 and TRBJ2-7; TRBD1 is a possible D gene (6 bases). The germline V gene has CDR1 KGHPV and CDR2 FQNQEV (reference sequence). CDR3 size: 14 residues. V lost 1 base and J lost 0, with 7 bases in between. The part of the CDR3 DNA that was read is TGTGCCAGCAGTCTGTTCAGGGGCTCCTATGAACAGTAC. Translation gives CASSLFRGSYEQY. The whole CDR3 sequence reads CASSLFRGSYEQYF. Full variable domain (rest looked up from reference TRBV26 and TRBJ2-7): NSKVIQTPRYLVKGQGQKAKMRCIPEKGHPVVFWYQQNKNNEFKFLINFQNQEVLQQIDMTEKRFSAECPSNSPCSLEIQSSEAGDSALYLCASSLFRGSYEQYFGPGTRLTVL.

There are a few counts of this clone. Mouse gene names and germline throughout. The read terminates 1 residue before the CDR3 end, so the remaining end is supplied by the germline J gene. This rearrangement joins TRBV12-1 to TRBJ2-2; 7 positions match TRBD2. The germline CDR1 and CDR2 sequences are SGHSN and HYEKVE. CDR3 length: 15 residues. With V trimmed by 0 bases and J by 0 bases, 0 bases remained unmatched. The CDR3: CASSLGGANTGQLYF. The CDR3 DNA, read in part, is TGTGCCAGCTCTCTCGGGGGGGCAAACACCGGGCAGCTCTAC.

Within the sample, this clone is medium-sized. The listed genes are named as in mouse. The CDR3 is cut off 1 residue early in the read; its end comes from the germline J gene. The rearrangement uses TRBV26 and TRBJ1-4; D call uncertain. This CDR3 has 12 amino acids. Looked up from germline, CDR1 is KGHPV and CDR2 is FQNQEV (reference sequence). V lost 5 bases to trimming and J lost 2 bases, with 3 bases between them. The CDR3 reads CASSESNERLFF. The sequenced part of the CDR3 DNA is TGTGCCAGCAGTGAGTCCAACGAAAGATTATTT.

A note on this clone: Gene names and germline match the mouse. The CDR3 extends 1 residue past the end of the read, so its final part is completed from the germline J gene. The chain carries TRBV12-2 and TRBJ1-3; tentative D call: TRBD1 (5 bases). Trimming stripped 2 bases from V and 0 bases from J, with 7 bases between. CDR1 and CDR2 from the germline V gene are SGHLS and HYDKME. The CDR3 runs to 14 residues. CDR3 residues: CASSRQYSGNTLYF. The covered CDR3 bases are TGTGCCAGCTCTCGACAGTATTCTGGAAATACGCTCTAT. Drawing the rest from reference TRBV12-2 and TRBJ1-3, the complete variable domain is NSGVVQSPRYIIKGKGERSILKCIPISGHLSVAWYQQTQGQELKFFIQHYDKMERDKGNLPSRFSVQQFDDYHSEMNMSALELEDSAVYFCASSRQYSGNTLYFGEGSRLIVV.

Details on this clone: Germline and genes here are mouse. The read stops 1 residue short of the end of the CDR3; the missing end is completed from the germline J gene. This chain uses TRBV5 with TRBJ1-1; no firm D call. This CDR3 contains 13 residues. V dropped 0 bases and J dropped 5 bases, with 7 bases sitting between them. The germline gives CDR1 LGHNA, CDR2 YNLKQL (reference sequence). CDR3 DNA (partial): TGTGCCAGCAGCCAAGACAGGCAAACAGAAGTCTTC. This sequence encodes CASSQDRQTEVF. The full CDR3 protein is CASSQDRQTEVFF.

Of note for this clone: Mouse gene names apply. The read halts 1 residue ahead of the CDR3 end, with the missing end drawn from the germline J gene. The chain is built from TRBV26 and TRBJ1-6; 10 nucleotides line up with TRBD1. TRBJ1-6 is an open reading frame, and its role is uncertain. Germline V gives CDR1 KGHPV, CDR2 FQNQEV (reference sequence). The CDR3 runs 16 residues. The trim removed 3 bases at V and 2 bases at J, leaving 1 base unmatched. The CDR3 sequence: CASSLGQGAYNSPLYF. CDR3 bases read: TGTGCCAGCAGTCTAGGACAGGGGGCCTATAATTCGCCCCTCTAC.

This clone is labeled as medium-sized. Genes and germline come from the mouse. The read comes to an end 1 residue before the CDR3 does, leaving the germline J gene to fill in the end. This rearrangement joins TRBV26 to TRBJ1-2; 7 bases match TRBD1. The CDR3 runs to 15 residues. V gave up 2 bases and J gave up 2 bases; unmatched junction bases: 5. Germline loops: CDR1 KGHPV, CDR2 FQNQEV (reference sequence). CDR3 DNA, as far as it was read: TGTGCCAGCAGTCTGGGAGGGGGCGCGAACTCCGACTACACC. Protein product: CASSLGGGANSDYT. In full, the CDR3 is CASSLGGGANSDYTF.

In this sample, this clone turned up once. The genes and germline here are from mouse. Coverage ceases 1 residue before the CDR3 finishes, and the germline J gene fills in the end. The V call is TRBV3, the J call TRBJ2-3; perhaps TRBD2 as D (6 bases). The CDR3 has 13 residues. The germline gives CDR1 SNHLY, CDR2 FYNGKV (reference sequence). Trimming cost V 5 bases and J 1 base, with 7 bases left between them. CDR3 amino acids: CASSRGGAETLYF. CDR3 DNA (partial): TGTGCCAGCAGCCGGGGGGGTGCAGAAACGCTGTAT.

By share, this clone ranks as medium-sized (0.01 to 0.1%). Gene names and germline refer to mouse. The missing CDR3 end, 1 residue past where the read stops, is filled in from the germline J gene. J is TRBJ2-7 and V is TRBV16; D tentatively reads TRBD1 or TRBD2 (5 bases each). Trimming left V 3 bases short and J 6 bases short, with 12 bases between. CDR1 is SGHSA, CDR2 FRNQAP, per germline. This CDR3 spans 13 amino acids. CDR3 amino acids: CASSFTGAREQYF. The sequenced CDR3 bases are TGTGCAAGCAGCTTTACCGGGGCGCGTGAACAGTAC. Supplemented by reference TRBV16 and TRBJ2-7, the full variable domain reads NAGVIQTPRHKVTGKGQEATLWCEPISGHSAVFWYRQTIVQGLEFLTYFRNQAPIDDSGMPKERFSAQMPNQSHSTLKIQSTQPQDSAVYLCASSFTGAREQYFGPGTRLTVL.

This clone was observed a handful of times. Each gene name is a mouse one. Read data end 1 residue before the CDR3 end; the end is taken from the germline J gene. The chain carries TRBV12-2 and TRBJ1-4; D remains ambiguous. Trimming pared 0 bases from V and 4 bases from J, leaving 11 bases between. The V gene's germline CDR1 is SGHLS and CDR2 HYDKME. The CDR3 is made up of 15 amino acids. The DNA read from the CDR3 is TGTGCCAGCTCTCTCGAGGGTACGGGCAACGAAAGATTATTT. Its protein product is CASSLEGTGNERLF. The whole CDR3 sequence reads CASSLEGTGNERLFF.

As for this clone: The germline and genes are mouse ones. The sequenced part of the CDR3 DNA is TGTGCCTGGAGTCCGACAGGGAACACCGGGCAGCTCTAC. It specifies CAWSPTGNTGQLY. The full-length CDR3 reads as CAWSPTGNTGQLYF. The chain combines TRBV31 with TRBJ2-2; 7 bases agree with TRBD1. With the read ending 1 residue before the CDR3 end, the germline J gene is used to fill in that end. The CDR3 is 14 residues long. Germline trimming cut 1 base from V and 2 bases from J; bases unmatched to any gene: 1. Per germline, CDR1 GKSSPN and CDR2 SITVG.

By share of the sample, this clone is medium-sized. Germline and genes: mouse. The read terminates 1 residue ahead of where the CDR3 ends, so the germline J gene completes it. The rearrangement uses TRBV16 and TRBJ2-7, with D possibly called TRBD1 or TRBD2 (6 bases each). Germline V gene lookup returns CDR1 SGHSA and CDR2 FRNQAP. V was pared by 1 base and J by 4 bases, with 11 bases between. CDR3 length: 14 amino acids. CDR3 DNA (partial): TGTGCAAGCAGCTTAGTTGGGGGCAGTTATGAACAGTAC. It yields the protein CASSLVGGSYEQY. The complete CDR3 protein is CASSLVGGSYEQYF.

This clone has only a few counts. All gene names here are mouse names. The sequenced part of the CDR3 DNA is TGCTCCAGCAGTCAATCGACTGTGCAAGACACCCAGTAC. This gives the protein CSSSQSTVQDTQY. In full, the CDR3 reads CSSSQSTVQDTQYF. The V call is TRBV23, the J call TRBJ2-5; TRBD2, the table's D call, lacks a check against the DNA. The read terminates 1 residue ahead of where the CDR3 ends, so the germline J gene completes it. CDR3 size: 14 residues. Germline CDR1 and CDR2: KGHTA and FQNQQP. The full variable domain, rest sourced from reference TRBV23 and TRBJ2-5, is DAAVTQKPRYLIKMKGQEAEMKCIPEKGHTAVFWYQQKQSKELKFLIYFQNQQPLDQIDMVKERFSAVCPSSSLCSLGIRTCEAEDSALYLCSSSQSTVQDTQYFGPGTRLLVL.

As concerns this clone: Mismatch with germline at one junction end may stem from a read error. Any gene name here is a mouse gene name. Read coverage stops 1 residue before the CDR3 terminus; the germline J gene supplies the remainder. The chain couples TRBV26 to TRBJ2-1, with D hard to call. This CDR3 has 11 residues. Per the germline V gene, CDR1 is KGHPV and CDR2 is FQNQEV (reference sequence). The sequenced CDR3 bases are TGTGCCGGCAGTCTGTCTGCTGAGCAGTTC. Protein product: CAGSLSAEQF. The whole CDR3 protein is CAGSLSAEQFF. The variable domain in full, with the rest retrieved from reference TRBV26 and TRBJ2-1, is NSKVIQTPRYLVKGQGQKAKMRCIPEKGHPVVFWYQQNKNNEFKFLINFQNQEVLQQIDMTEKRFSAECPSNSPCSLEIQSSEAGDSALYLCAGSLSAEQFFGPGTRLTVL.

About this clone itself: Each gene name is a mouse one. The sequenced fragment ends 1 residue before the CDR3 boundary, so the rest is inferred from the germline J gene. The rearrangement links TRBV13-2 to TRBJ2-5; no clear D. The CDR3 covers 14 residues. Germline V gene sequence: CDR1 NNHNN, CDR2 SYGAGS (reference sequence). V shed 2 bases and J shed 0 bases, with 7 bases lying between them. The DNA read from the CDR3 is TGTGCCAGCGGTGAATCCGATAACCAAGACACCCAGTAC. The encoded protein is CASGESDNQDTQY. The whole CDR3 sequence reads CASGESDNQDTQYF.

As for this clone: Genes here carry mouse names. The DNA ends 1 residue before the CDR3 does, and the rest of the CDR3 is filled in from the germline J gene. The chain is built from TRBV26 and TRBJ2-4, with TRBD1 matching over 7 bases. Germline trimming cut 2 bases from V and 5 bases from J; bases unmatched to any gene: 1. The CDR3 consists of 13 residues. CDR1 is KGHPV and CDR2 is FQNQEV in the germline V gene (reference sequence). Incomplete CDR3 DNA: TGTGCCAGCAGTCTGAGGGACAGAAACACCTTGTAC. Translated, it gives CASSLRDRNTLY. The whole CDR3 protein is CASSLRDRNTLYF.

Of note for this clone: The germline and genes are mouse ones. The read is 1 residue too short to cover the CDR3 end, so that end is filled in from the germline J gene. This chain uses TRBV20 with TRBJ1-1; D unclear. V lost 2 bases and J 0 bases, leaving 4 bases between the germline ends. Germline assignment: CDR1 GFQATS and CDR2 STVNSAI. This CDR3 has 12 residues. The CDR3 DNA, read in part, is TGTGGTGCTAGGACAACAAACACAGAAGTCTTC. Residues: CGARTTNTEVF. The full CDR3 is CGARTTNTEVFF.

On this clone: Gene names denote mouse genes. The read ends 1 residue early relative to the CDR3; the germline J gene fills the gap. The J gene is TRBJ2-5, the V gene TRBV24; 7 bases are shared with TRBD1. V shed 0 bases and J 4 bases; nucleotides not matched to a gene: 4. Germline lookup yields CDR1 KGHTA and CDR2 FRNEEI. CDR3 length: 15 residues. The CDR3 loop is CASSLYKTGEDTQYF. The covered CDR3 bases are TGTGCCAGCAGTCTGTATAAAACAGGGGAAGACACCCAGTAC.